The rows below give T cell receptor beta chains drawn from one sample of a study of human T cells and chemical hapten exposure. TCRdb reanalysed the RACE reads using MiXCR and keeps one entry per CDR3 protein. In the table there are about 39,000 distinct CDR3 sequences, 12% of which are singletons. The specimen was whole blood, collected in connection with sensitization to the hapten diphenylcyclopropenone (DPC). The receptors stem from a woman in her thirties or forties with alopecia areata. Some clones in this sample may be carry-over from other donors' samples. Each CDR3 is given without its conserved first and last residue. A D gene is named only where the DNA matches it firmly. Part of the rows lack a size; the others show once, few, many or a class for expanded clones.

cdr3_aa: SVKRDRDTYGYT
v_call: TRBV29-1
j_call: TRBJ1-2
clone_size: NA
d_call: TRBD1

cdr3_aa: ATSGAQSYNEQF
v_call: TRBV3-1
j_call: TRBJ2-1
clone_size: many
d_call: NA

cdr3_aa: SVLDSKIYGYT
v_call: TRBV29-1
j_call: TRBJ1-2
clone_size: many
d_call: NA

cdr3_aa: ASSVGTVVQETQY
v_call: TRBV9
j_call: TRBJ2-5
clone_size: NA
d_call: NA

cdr3_aa: ASSQDAYGYT
v_call: TRBV14
j_call: TRBJ1-2
clone_size: NA
d_call: NA

cdr3_aa: SVGTGANYGYT
v_call: TRBV29-1
j_call: TRBJ1-2
clone_size: NA
d_call: NA

cdr3_aa: ASRKDSRSSGNTIY
v_call: TRBV2
j_call: TRBJ1-3
clone_size: few
d_call: NA

cdr3_aa: SARIPPGEETQY
v_call: TRBV20-1
j_call: TRBJ2-5
clone_size: NA
d_call: NA

cdr3_aa: ASSYGTSGGHNEQF
v_call: TRBV6-5
j_call: TRBJ2-1
clone_size: many
d_call: TRBD2

cdr3_aa: ASSQGIYEQY
v_call: TRBV2
j_call: TRBJ2-7
clone_size: many
d_call: NA

cdr3_aa: ASSTRGLYEQY
v_call: TRBV28
j_call: TRBJ2-7
clone_size: few
d_call: NA

cdr3_aa: ASSPGGRSEAF
v_call: TRBV7-9
j_call: TRBJ1-1
clone_size: many
d_call: NA

cdr3_aa: ASSNRDGQETQY
v_call: TRBV12-3/TRBV12-4
j_call: TRBJ2-5
clone_size: NA
d_call: NA

cdr3_aa: ATSDRQGMDTGELF
v_call: TRBV24-1
j_call: TRBJ2-2
clone_size: NA
d_call: TRBD1

cdr3_aa: ASSERETDTQY
v_call: TRBV2
j_call: TRBJ2-3
clone_size: NA
d_call: NA

cdr3_aa: ASSLAHGGARETQY
v_call: TRBV7-2
j_call: TRBJ2-5
clone_size: NA
d_call: TRBD2

cdr3_aa: ATRGGVSNEQF
v_call: TRBV6-2/TRBV6-3
j_call: TRBJ2-1
clone_size: many
d_call: TRBD2

cdr3_aa: ASGEGGAAGNTIY
v_call: TRBV3-1
j_call: TRBJ1-3
clone_size: many
d_call: NA

cdr3_aa: ASSLTWDTEQY
v_call: TRBV6-5
j_call: TRBJ2-7
clone_size: many
d_call: NA

cdr3_aa: SAAGGADTQY
v_call: TRBV20-1
j_call: TRBJ2-3
clone_size: NA
d_call: NA

cdr3_aa: ASSTLESKNIQY
v_call: TRBV27
j_call: TRBJ2-4
clone_size: many
d_call: NA

cdr3_aa: ASTPGQENSGANVLT
v_call: TRBV12-3/TRBV12-4
j_call: TRBJ2-6
clone_size: few
d_call: TRBD1

cdr3_aa: SANKAAEQY
v_call: TRBV29-1
j_call: TRBJ2-7
clone_size: NA
d_call: NA

cdr3_aa: ASRPGTGGRKY
v_call: TRBV3-1
j_call: TRBJ2-7
clone_size: few
d_call: TRBD1

cdr3_aa: ASSLQLAYSDTQY
v_call: TRBV7-2
j_call: TRBJ2-3
clone_size: many
d_call: NA

cdr3_aa: SAGASTNEKLF
v_call: TRBV29-1
j_call: TRBJ1-4
clone_size: few
d_call: NA

cdr3_aa: ASSRLGETQY
v_call: TRBV6-2/TRBV6-3
j_call: TRBJ2-5
clone_size: many
d_call: NA

cdr3_aa: SGRSGGETQY
v_call: TRBV29-1
j_call: TRBJ2-5
clone_size: few
d_call: NA

cdr3_aa: SERQGGADTQY
v_call: TRBV29-1
j_call: TRBJ2-3
clone_size: few
d_call: NA

cdr3_aa: ASTGQGMTGELF
v_call: TRBV11-2
j_call: TRBJ2-2
clone_size: many
d_call: TRBD1

cdr3_aa: ASSPGWADQPQH
v_call: TRBV18
j_call: TRBJ1-5
clone_size: many
d_call: NA

cdr3_aa: AWSLTYQGEAF
v_call: TRBV30
j_call: TRBJ1-1
clone_size: many
d_call: NA

cdr3_aa: SARNPSPGAQETQY
v_call: TRBV20-1
j_call: TRBJ2-5
clone_size: NA
d_call: NA

cdr3_aa: AISVDPREDTQY
v_call: TRBV10-3
j_call: TRBJ2-3
clone_size: many
d_call: NA

cdr3_aa: ASSSAFTDTQY
v_call: TRBV7-2
j_call: TRBJ2-3
clone_size: NA
d_call: NA

cdr3_aa: SAMTLNTEAF
v_call: TRBV29-1
j_call: TRBJ1-1
clone_size: few
d_call: NA

cdr3_aa: ASSPRDINSGANVLT
v_call: TRBV28
j_call: TRBJ2-6
clone_size: few
d_call: NA

cdr3_aa: ATTAGVFETQY
v_call: TRBV28
j_call: TRBJ2-5
clone_size: NA
d_call: TRBD2

cdr3_aa: ASSYSTNTGELF
v_call: TRBV6-5
j_call: TRBJ2-2
clone_size: many
d_call: NA

cdr3_aa: ASGLVSWGTEAF
v_call: TRBV28
j_call: TRBJ1-1
clone_size: NA
d_call: NA

cdr3_aa: ASSLISGQYNSPLH
v_call: TRBV5-1
j_call: TRBJ1-6
clone_size: many
d_call: TRBD1

cdr3_aa: AISESHSDQPQH
v_call: TRBV10-3
j_call: TRBJ1-5
clone_size: many
d_call: NA